The 19 T cell receptor beta chains reported below all come from one sample, sequenced in a study of OX40 agonist ivuxolimab in advanced cancers. Using immunoSEQ multiplex PCR, the repertoire was profiled, and TCRdb retains in-frame clones only, with some absent. The repertoire holds over 90,000 clones, with 90% as singletons. The starting material was CD4+ or CD8+ T cells sorted from blood, obtained in a trial of the OX40 agonist ivuxolimab. The receptors were sampled from an adult with an advanced solid tumor such as melanoma, head and neck, liver or kidney cancer.

This clone came up once. V is TRBV11-2 and J is TRBJ2-3, with TRBD2 as a possible D gene (6 bases). CDR3 length equals 14 residues. The germline gives CDR1 SGHAT, CDR2 FQNNGV. Trimming stripped 1 base from V and 3 bases from J, with 8 bases between. CDR3 sequence (DNA): TGTGCCAGCAGCTTAGGCGGGGAAACAGATACGCAGTATTTT. Encoded protein: CASSLGGETDTQYF. The full variable domain, completed using reference TRBV11-2 and TRBJ2-3, is EAGVAQSPRYKIIEKRQSVAFWCNPISGHATLYWYQQILGQGPKLLIQFQNNGVVDDSQLPKDRFSAERLKGVDSTLKIQPAKLEDSAVYLCASSLGGETDTQYFGPGTRLTVL.

The chain combines TRBV27 with TRBJ2-3; tentatively, D is TRBD1 (5 bases). V lost 1 base to trimming and J lost 2 bases, with 10 bases between them. There are 15 residues in the CDR3. From germline, CDR1 is MNHEY and CDR2 SMNVEV (reference sequence). CDR3 nucleotides: TGTGCCAGCAGTTTATTAGAGGACAACACAGATACGCAGTATTTT. Its protein product is CASSLLEDNTDTQYF.

This clone was seen once. The V gene is TRBV7-8, the J gene TRBJ2-3, with 11 bases aligning to TRBD2. The germline V gene encodes CDR1 SGHVS and CDR2 FQNEAQ. CDR3 length: 15 amino acids. V shed 7 bases and J 4 bases; nucleotides not matched to a gene: 7. The CDR3 region is CASTTSGRGSDTQYF. CDR3 bases: TGTGCCAGCACCACTAGCGGGAGAGGATCAGATACGCAGTATTTT.

Comments on this clone: This sample includes further DNA sequences coding for the same CDR3. CDR3 region: CASSIRENTEAFF. The CDR3 DNA is TGTGCCAGTAGTATCCGGGAGAACACTGAAGCTTTCTTT. The rearrangement joins TRBV19 to TRBJ1-1; D uncertain. Germline lookup yields CDR1 LNHDA and CDR2 SQIVND (reference sequence). V was cut by 3 bases and J by 1 base, with 6 bases left in between. The length of the CDR3 is 13 residues.

The CDR3 protein is CASSPPGRSTEAFF. In DNA, the CDR3 is TGTGCCAGCAGCCCCCCTGGCAGGTCGACTGAAGCTTTCTTT. The V gene is TRBV9, the J gene TRBJ1-1; D unclear. V dropped 4 bases and J dropped 5 bases, with 15 bases sitting between them. Germline V gene sequence: CDR1 SGDLS, CDR2 YYNGEE. The CDR3 consists of 14 residues.

In this sample, this clone turned up once. V usage is TRBV9 and J usage is TRBJ2-5; TRBD1 matches at 12 bases. CDR1 is SGDLS and CDR2 is YYNGEE in the germline V gene. J gave up 5 bases and V 0 bases, and 8 bases lay outside the gene matches. The CDR3 length is 17 residues. The CDR3 protein is CASSVGGQGALGETQYF. Here the CDR3 DNA reads TGTGCCAGCAGCGTAGGGGGACAGGGGGCTTTAGGGGAGACCCAGTACTTC.

This clone was counted a few times. J is TRBJ2-1 and V is TRBV5-1, with D possibly matching TRBD1 (5 bases). Per germline, CDR1 SGHRS and CDR2 YFSETQ. There are 14 residues in the CDR3. V was cut by 5 bases and J by 6 bases, with 15 bases left in between. CDR3 in DNA: TGCGCCAGCAGTCCCAGCAGGGTAGGCAATGAGCAGTTCTTC. It codes for CASSPSRVGNEQFF.

In this sample, this clone turned up once. The chain recombines TRBV19 with TRBJ1-2, with 9 bases fitting TRBD1. Unmatched junction bases numbered 8, after V lost 2 bases and J lost 4 bases. CDR1 is LNHDA, CDR2 SQIVND, per germline (reference sequence). The CDR3 sequence is 16 residues long. The CDR3 region is CASSILGQGEAYGYTF. CDR3 bases: TGTGCCAGTAGTATATTGGGACAGGGAGAGGCCTATGGCTACACCTTC. Full variable domain (remainder filled in from reference TRBV19 and TRBJ1-2): DGGITQSPKYLFRKEGQNVTLSCEQNLNHDAMYWYRQDPGQGLRLIYYSQIVNDFQKGDIAEGYSVSREKKESFPLTVTSAQKNPTAFYLCASSILGQGEAYGYTFGSGTRLTVV.

The CDR3 bases are TGTGCCAGCAGCACCCAGGGATACTCCTACAATGAGCAGTTCTTC. This sequence encodes CASSTQGYSYNEQFF. J is TRBJ2-1 and V is TRBV7-2; tentative D call: TRBD1 (5 bases). The CDR3 totals 15 residues. Germline values: CDR1 SGHTA, CDR2 FQGNSA. V lost 5 bases, J lost 0 bases, and 11 bases lay in between.

The genes are TRBV7-9 and TRBJ1-2; D ambiguous. The germline V gene encodes CDR1 SEHNR and CDR2 FQNEAQ (reference sequence). V was trimmed by 0 bases and J by 8 bases, leaving 13 bases between them. There are 14 residues in the CDR3. CDR3 loop: CASSLAQPVGGYTF. The CDR3, as DNA: TGTGCCAGCAGCTTAGCCCAACCGGTGGGGGGCTACACCTTC.

The chain recombines TRBV13 with TRBJ2-1, with TRBD1 matching over 11 bases. Germline values: CDR1 PRHDT, CDR2 FYEKMQ (reference sequence). V dropped 2 bases and J dropped 3; count of bases not matched to a gene: 6. This CDR3 comprises 17 residues. CDR3 residues: CASSLYPGTGGYNEQFF. CDR3 nucleotide sequence: TGTGCCAGCAGCTTATATCCGGGGACAGGGGGCTACAATGAGCAGTTCTTC.

The chain has TRBV27 and TRBJ2-2; perhaps D is TRBD1 or TRBD2 (5 bases each). V gave up 4 bases and J gave up 7 bases, with 13 bases separating them. CDR3 length equals 14 residues. Per germline, CDR1 MNHEY and CDR2 SMNVEV (reference sequence). The CDR3 DNA reads as TGTGCCAGCAGTTCAGGGAGCATCGGCGGGGAGCTGTTTTTT. It encodes CASSSGSIGGELFF.

The V and J genes are TRBV19 and TRBJ1-2; 7 bases fit TRBD1. The V gene's germline CDR1 is LNHDA and CDR2 SQIVND (reference sequence). The CDR3 has 17 amino acids. V trimming: 6 bases; J trimming: 1 base; junction bases outside the gene matches: 14. The CDR3 loop reads CASSPLNRGQNNYGYTF. The CDR3 DNA reads TGTGCCAGTAGCCCTTTGAATAGGGGACAGAATAACTATGGCTACACCTTC.

This chain links TRBV5-4 with TRBJ2-1; D possibly uses TRBD1 or TRBD2 (5 bases each). CDR3 length equals 15 residues. The V end lost 6 bases, the J end lost 7 bases, and 20 bases lay between the germline ends. Germline CDR1 is SGHNT and CDR2 is YYREEE (reference sequence). CDR3 nucleotide sequence: TGTGCCAGCACGGGGACCCCCCACCCGTCTAATGAGCAGTTCTTC. Amino acids: CASTGTPHPSNEQFF.

The genes are TRBV19 and TRBJ2-3, with 7 bases that match TRBD1. V lost 7 bases and J lost 4; bases outside the gene matches: 11. The CDR3 runs 15 residues. CDR1 LNHDA and CDR2 SQIVND come from the germline V gene (reference sequence). The CDR3 DNA is TGTGCCAGTACTCTCCGGGGACAGAACGCAGATACGCAGTATTTT. Its protein product is CASTLRGQNADTQYF.

Written as DNA, the CDR3 is TGTGCCAGCATTCTCAACGGAGTCCTCGGCACTGAAGCTTTCTTT. Protein product: CASILNGVLGTEAFF. This chain uses TRBV6-1 with TRBJ1-1; D gene uncertain. Germline CDR1 MNHNS, CDR2 SASEGT. The CDR3 length is 15 residues. Trimming cost V 7 bases and J 4 bases, with 19 bases left between them.

This clone occurred once. The chain employs TRBV29-1 and TRBJ2-1; 7 nucleotides match TRBD2. V lost 8 bases, J lost 4 bases, and 11 bases stayed unmatched. Germline loops: CDR1 SQVTM, CDR2 ANQGSEA. The CDR3 is 14 residues long. CDR3 nucleotides: TGCAGCCACGGTCGGCGGGGGAAGTACAATGAGCAGTTCTTC. This gives the protein CSHGRRGKYNEQFF.

V is TRBV6-5 and J is TRBJ2-7; D not resolved. The CDR3 has 11 amino acids. The V end was cut by 4 bases, the J end by 3 bases, with 4 bases between. The V gene's germline CDR1 is MNHEY and CDR2 SVGAGI. The DNA for the CDR3 is TGTGCCAGCAGTTCCATCTACGAGCAGTACTTC. Amino acid sequence: CASSSIYEQYF.

The chain is built from TRBV5-1 and TRBJ1-1, with 11 bases lining up with TRBD1. There are 15 residues in the CDR3. Germline values: CDR1 SGHRS, CDR2 YFSETQ. Trimming took 2 bases from V and 5 from J; bases not matched to a gene: 5. The CDR3 nucleotides are TGCGCCAGCAGCTTAGTTGGGACAGGGGGTACTGAAGCTTTCTTT. Translating gives CASSLVGTGGTEAFF.